These 13 T cell receptor beta chains were all obtained from the same sample, sequenced in a study of blood T cell repertoires in COVID-19. Profiling relied on immunoSEQ multiplex PCR, and the TCRdb table lists in-frame clones only, not all of them. The table lists about 220,000 clones, roughly four fifths of them singletons. The specimen was PBMCs or T cells enriched from blood (not recorded which). The origin of the receptors is a woman aged 60-75 years who had recovered from COVID-19.

The genes are TRBV27 and TRBJ2-3; D perhaps matches TRBD2 (7 bases). Germline values: CDR1 MNHEY, CDR2 SMNVEV (reference sequence). This CDR3 has 15 amino acids. Trimming cost V 3 bases and J 5 bases, with 15 bases left between them. CDR3 coding DNA: TGTGCCAGCAGTTTTCAGACTAGCAGGGGAGATACGCAGTATTTT. Translating it yields CASSFQTSRGDTQYF.

This clone was observed at least ten times. The chain links TRBV9 to TRBJ2-5; TRBD2 might be the D (6 bases). The CDR3 sequence is 17 residues long. V was shortened by 4 bases and J by 5 bases, with 24 bases between the two germline ends. In germline, CDR1 is SGDLS, CDR2 YYNGEE. The CDR3 here is CASSPRGDSGVFETQYF. Written as DNA, the CDR3 is TGTGCCAGCAGCCCGCGAGGGGATAGCGGAGTTTTCGAGACCCAGTACTTC.

This chain uses TRBV6-4 with TRBJ1-2, with 7 bases fitting TRBD1. Germline-derived CDR1 and CDR2 are MRHNA and SNTAGT. V gave up 8 bases and J gave up 4 bases; unmatched junction bases: 13. This CDR3 region has 15 residues. This CDR3 reads CASQENTGEAYGYTF. CDR3 nucleotides: TGTGCCAGCCAAGAAAATACAGGGGAGGCCTATGGCTACACCTTC.

The gene calls are TRBV30 and TRBJ2-2; D is undetermined. V was shortened by 6 bases and J by 1 base, with 6 bases between the two germline ends. Germline assignment: CDR1 GTSNPN and CDR2 SVGIG (reference sequence). The CDR3 contains 12 residues. The CDR3: CACRQNTGELFF. The CDR3 DNA sequence: TGTGCCTGCCGACAGAACACCGGGGAGCTGTTTTTT.

Only one count was recorded for this clone. The chain carries TRBV6-5 and TRBJ2-5; 11 bases fit TRBD2. V gave up 0 bases and J gave up 4 bases; unmatched junction bases: 4. The CDR3 consists of 16 residues. The germline V gene encodes CDR1 MNHEY and CDR2 SVGAGI. DNA for the CDR3: TGTGCCAGCAGTTACTCCAATCTAGCGGGAGGAGAGACCCAGTACTTC. It specifies CASSYSNLAGGETQYF.

In this sample, this clone turned up once. This chain joins TRBV9 and TRBJ2-7; TRBD1 aligns across 10 bases. The ends lost 4 bases at V and 5 bases at J; junction bases unmatched: 6. The CDR3 extends over 14 amino acids. Germline V CDR1 and CDR2: SGDLS, YYNGEE. The CDR3 region has the DNA TGTGCCAGCAGCCCTCGGACAGGGGGGAACGAGCAGTACTTC. This sequence encodes CASSPRTGGNEQYF.

The chain carries TRBV5-5 and TRBJ2-7, with 8 positions matching TRBD1. The CDR3 totals 14 residues. V dropped 0 bases and J dropped 2; count of bases not matched to a gene: 1. From germline, CDR1 is SGHKS and CDR2 YYEKEE (reference sequence). The CDR3 spells CASSLGRGPYEQYF. CDR3 sequence (DNA): TGTGCCAGCAGCTTGGGCAGGGGGCCCTACGAGCAGTACTTC.

The chain combines TRBV19 with TRBJ1-4; tentatively, D is TRBD1 (5 bases). Between the trimmed V and J ends, which lost 6 bases and 7 bases, there was a span of 15 bases. The CDR3 covers 14 residues. Germline CDR1 LNHDA, CDR2 SQIVND (reference sequence). CDR3 nucleotide sequence: TGTGCCAGTAGAGTTGTGGGGGGTACTGAAAAACTGTTTTTT. It specifies CASRVVGGTEKLFF.

V usage is TRBV9 and J usage is TRBJ1-1; D is uncertain. The CDR3 contains 13 residues. Trimming cost V 1 base and J 0 bases, with 4 bases left between them. The germline V gene encodes CDR1 SGDLS and CDR2 YYNGEE. The chain's CDR3 is CASSVNMNTEAFF. In DNA, the CDR3 is TGTGCCAGCAGCGTAAACATGAACACTGAAGCTTTCTTT.

The chain recombines TRBV7-9 with TRBJ1-1; D is perhaps TRBD1 (6 bases). Germline V gene lookup returns CDR1 SEHNR and CDR2 FQNEAQ (reference sequence). The CDR3 totals 14 residues. V lost 1 base and J lost 3, with 9 bases in between. The CDR3: CASSLEHRDTEAFF. Written as DNA, the CDR3 is TGTGCCAGCAGCTTAGAGCACAGGGACACTGAAGCTTTCTTT.

This clone was counted a single time. V is TRBV24-1 and J is TRBJ2-2; D gene ambiguous. Germline V CDR1 and CDR2: KGHDR, SFDVKD. CDR3 length equals 14 residues. V was cut by 4 bases and J by 1 base, with 6 bases left in between. CDR3 sequence reads: CATSEGVNTGELFF. The CDR3 coding sequence is TGTGCCACCAGTGAAGGAGTGAACACCGGGGAGCTGTTTTTT.

The V gene is TRBV7-9, the J gene TRBJ2-3; possible D gene TRBD2, 7 bases. Germline CDR1 SEHNR, CDR2 FQNEAQ (reference sequence). The CDR3 is 17 amino acids. Trimming removed 5 bases at V and 2 bases at J, with 20 bases between. CDR3 nucleotides: TGTGCCAGCAGCCAGCGGAGGGCGGGGGCAGACACAGATACGCAGTATTTT. This gives the protein CASSQRRAGADTDTQYF.

With respect to this clone: A read error is possible here, since a much larger clone lies one base away. The chain has TRBV11-2 and TRBJ1-1, with D perhaps TRBD1 (5 bases). V lost 5 bases and J lost 1, with 5 bases in between. CDR1 SGHAT and CDR2 FQNNGV come from the germline V gene. This CDR3 has 12 amino acids. The CDR3 protein is CASSRGNTEAFF. CDR3 sequence (DNA): TGTGCCAGCAGCAGGGGGAACACTGAAGCTTTCTTT.